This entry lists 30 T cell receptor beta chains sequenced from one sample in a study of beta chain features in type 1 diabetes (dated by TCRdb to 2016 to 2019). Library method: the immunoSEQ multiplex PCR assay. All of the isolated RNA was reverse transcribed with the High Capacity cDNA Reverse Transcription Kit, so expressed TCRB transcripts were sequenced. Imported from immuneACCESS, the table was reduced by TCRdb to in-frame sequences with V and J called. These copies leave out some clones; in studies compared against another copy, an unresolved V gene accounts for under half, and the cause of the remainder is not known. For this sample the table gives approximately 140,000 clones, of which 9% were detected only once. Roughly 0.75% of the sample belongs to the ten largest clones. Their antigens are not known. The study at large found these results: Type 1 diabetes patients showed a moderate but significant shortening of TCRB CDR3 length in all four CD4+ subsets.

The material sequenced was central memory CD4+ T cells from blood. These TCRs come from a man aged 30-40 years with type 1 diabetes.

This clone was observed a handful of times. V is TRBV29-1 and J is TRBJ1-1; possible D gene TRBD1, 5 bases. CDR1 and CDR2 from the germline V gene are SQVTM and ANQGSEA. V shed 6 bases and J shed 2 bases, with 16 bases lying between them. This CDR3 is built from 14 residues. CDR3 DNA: TGCAGCGTGCACCACGAGAGGACAAACACTGAAGCTTTCTTT. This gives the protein CSVHHERTNTEAFF.

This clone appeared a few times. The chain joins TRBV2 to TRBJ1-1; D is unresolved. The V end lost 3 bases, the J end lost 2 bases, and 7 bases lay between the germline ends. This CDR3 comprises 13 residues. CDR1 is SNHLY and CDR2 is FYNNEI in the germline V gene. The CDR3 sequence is CASSDGSNTEAFF. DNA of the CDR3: TGTGCCAGCAGTGATGGGAGCAACACTGAAGCTTTCTTT.

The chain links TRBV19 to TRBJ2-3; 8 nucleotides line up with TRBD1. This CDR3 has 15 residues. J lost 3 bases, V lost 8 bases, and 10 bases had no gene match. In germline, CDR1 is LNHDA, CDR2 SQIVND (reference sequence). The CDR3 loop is CASQSTGVGTDTQYF. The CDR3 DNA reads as TGTGCCAGTCAATCGACAGGGGTCGGGACAGATACGCAGTATTTT.

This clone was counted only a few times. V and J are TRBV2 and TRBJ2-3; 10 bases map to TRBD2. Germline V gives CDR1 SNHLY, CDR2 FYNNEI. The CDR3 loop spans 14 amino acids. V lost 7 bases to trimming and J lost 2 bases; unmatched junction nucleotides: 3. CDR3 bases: TGTGCCAGCAATAGCGGGGGGTCCACAGATACGCAGTATTTT. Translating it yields CASNSGGSTDTQYF.

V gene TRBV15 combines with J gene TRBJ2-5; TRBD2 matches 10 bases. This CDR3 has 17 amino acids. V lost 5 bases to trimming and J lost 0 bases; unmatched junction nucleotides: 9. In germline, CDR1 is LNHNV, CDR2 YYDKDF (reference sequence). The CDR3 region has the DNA TGTGCCACCAGCTCGGGAGGACTAGCGGAGTACCAAGAGACCCAGTACTTC. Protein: CATSSGGLAEYQETQYF.

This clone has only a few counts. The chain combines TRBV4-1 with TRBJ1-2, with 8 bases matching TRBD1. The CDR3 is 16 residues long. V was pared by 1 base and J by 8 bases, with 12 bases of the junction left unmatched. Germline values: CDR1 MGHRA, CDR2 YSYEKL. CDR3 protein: CASSQGVSAGGYGYTF. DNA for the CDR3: TGCGCCAGCAGCCAAGGCGTTTCGGCAGGGGGCTACGGCTACACCTTC.

This CDR3 is CASSEEFDSPLHF. DNA of the CDR3: TGTGCCAGCAGTGAGGAGTTTGATTCACCCCTCCACTTT. V and J are TRBV6-1 and TRBJ1-6; D not resolved. Germline V lookup: CDR1 MNHNS, CDR2 SASEGT. This CDR3 is built from 13 residues. V dropped 3 bases and J dropped 8 bases, with 8 bases sitting between them.

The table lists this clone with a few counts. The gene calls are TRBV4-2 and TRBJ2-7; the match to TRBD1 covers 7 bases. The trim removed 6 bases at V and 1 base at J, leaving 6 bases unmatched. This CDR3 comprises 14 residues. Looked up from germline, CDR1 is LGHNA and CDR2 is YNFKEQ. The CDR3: CASSEGTVSYEQYF. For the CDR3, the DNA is TGTGCCAGCAGTGAGGGGACAGTTTCCTACGAGCAGTACTTC.

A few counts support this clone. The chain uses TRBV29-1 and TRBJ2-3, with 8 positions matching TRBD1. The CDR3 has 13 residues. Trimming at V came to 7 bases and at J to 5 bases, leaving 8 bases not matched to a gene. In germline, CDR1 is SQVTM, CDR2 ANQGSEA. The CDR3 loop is CSESTGGEDTQYF. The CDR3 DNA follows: TGCAGCGAATCTACAGGGGGAGAAGATACGCAGTATTTT.

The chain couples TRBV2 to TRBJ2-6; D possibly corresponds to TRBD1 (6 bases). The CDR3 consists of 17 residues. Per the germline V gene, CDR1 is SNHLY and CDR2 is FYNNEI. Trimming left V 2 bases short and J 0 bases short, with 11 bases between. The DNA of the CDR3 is TGTGCCAGCAGTGAATACAGGGTGTCCTCTGGGGCCAACGTCCTGACTTTC. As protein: CASSEYRVSSGANVLTF.

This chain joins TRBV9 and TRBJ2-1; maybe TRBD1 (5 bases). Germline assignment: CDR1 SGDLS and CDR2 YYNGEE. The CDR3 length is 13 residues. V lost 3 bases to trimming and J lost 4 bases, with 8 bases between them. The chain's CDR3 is CASSGTNYNEQFF. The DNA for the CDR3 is TGTGCCAGCAGCGGGACAAATTACAATGAGCAGTTCTTC.

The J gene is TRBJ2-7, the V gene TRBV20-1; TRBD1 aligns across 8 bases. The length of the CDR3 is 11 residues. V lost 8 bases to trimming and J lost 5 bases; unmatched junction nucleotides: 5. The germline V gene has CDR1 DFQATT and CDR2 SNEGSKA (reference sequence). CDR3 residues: CSPGQGDEQYF. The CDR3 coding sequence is TGCAGTCCAGGACAGGGCGACGAGCAGTACTTC.

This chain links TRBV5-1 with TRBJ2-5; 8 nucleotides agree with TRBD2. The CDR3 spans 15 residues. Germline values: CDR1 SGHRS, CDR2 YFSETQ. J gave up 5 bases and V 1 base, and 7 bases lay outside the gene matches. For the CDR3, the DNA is TGCGCCAGCAGCTTGTACGGGGGGGTTGAGGAGACCCAGTACTTC. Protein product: CASSLYGGVEETQYF.

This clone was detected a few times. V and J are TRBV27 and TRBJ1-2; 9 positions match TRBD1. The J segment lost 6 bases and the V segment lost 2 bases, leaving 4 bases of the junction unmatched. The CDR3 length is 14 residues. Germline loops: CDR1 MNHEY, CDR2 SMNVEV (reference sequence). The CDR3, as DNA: TGTGCCAGCAGTTTAGGGACAGGGTCTGATGGCTACACCTTC. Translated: CASSLGTGSDGYTF.

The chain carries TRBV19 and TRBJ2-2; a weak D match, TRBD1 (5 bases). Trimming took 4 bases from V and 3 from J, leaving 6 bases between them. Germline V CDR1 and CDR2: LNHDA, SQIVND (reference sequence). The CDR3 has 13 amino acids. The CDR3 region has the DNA TGTGCCAGTAGTACAGGGTACACCGGGGAGCTGTTTTTT. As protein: CASSTGYTGELFF. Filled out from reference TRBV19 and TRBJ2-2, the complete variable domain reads DGGITQSPKYLFRKEGQNVTLSCEQNLNHDAMYWYRQDPGQGLRLIYYSQIVNDFQKGDIAEGYSVSREKKESFPLTVTSAQKNPTAFYLCASSTGYTGELFFGEGSRLTVL.

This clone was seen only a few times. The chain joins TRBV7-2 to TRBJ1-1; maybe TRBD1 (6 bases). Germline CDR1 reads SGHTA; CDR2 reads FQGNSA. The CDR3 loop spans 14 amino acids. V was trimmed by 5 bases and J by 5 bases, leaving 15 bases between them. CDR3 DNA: TGTGCCAGCAGCCTGAGAACAGGGAGAACTGAAGCTTTCTTT. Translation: CASSLRTGRTEAFF. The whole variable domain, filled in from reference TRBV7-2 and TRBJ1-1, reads GAGVSQSPSNKVTEKGKDVELRCDPISGHTALYWYRQSLGQGLEFLIYFQGNSAPDKSGLPSDRFSAERTGGSVSTLTIQRTQQEDSAVYLCASSLRTGRTEAFFGQGTRLTVV.

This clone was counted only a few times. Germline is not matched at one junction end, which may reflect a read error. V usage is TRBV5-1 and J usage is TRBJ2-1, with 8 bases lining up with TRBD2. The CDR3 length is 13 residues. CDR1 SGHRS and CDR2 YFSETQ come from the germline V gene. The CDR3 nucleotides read TGCGCCAGCAGCGGCGGGGGGTACAGTGAGCAGTTCTTC. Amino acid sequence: CASSGGGYSEQFF.

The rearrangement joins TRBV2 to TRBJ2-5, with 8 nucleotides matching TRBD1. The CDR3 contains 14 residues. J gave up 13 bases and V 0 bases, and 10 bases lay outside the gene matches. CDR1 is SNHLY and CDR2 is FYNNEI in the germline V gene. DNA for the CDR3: TGTGCCAGCAGTGAAGCCGGACAGGGTGGGGGACCGTACTTC. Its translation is CASSEAGQGGGPYF.

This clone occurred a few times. The CDR3 coding sequence is TGTGCCAGCAGCTTAGCCCCACTTACGGAGCAGTACTTC. As protein: CASSLAPLTEQYF. The chain is built from TRBV7-2 and TRBJ2-7, with no clear D. This CDR3 has 13 residues. The germline gives CDR1 SGHTA, CDR2 FQGNSA. The V end was cut by 0 bases, the J end by 7 bases, with 10 bases between.

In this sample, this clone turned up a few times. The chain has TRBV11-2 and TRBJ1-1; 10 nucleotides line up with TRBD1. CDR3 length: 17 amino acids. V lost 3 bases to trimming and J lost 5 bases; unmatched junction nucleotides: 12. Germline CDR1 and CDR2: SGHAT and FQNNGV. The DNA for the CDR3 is TGTGCCAGCAGCTTTAAATTCGGACAGGGGGTTAAGACTGAAGCTTTCTTT. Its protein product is CASSFKFGQGVKTEAFF.

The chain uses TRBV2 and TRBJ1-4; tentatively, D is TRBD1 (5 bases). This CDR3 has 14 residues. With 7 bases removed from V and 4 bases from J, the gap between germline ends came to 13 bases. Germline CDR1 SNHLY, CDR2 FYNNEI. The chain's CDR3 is CASTAQGNNEKLFF. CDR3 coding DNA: TGTGCCAGCACTGCGCAGGGTAATAATGAAAAACTGTTTTTT.

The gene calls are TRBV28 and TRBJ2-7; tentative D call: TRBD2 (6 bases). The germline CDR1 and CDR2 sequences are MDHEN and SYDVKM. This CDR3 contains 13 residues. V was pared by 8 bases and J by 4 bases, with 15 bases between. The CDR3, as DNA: TGTGCCAGCGCCTCGGGACTCTCTTACGAGCAGTACTTC. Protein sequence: CASASGLSYEQYF.

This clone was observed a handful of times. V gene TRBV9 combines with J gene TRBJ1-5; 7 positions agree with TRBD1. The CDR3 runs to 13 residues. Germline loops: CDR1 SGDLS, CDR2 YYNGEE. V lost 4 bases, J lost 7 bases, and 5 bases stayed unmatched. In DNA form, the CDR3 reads TGTGCCAGCAGCATCGACAGGGACCAGCCCCAGCATTTT. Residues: CASSIDRDQPQHF.

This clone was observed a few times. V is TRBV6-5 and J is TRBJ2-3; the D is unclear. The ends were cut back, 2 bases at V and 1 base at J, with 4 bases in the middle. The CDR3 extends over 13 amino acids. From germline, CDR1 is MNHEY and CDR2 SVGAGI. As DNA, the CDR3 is TGTGCCAGCAGTTACCCCGGCACAGATACGCAGTATTTT. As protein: CASSYPGTDTQYF.

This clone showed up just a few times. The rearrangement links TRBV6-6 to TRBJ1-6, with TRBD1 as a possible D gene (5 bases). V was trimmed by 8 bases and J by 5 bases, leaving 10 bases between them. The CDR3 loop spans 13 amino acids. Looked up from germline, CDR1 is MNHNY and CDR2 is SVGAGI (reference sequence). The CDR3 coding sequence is TGTGCCAGCTGGGGCAGTAATAATTCACCCCTCCACTTT. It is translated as CASWGSNNSPLHF.

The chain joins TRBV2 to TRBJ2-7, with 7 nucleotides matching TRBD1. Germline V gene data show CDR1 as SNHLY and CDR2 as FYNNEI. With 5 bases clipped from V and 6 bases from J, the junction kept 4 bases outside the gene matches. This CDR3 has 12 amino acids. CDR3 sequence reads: CASSTGATEQYF. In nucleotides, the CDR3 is TGTGCCAGCAGTACAGGGGCTACCGAGCAGTACTTC.

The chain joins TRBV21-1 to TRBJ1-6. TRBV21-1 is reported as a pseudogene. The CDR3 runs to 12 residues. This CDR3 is CASSNVGGETHF. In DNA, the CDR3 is TGTGCCAGCAGCAATGTGGGGGGGGAGACTCACTTT.

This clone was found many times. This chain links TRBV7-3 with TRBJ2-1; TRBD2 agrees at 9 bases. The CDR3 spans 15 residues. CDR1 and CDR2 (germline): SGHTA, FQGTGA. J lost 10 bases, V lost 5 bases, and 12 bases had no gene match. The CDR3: CASSPPGGGAKEQFF. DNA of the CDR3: TGTGCCAGCAGCCCTCCTGGCGGGGGGGCCAAAGAGCAGTTCTTC. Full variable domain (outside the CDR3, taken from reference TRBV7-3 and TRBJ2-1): GAGVSQTPSNKVTEKGKYVELRCDPISGHTALYWYRQSLGQGPEFLIYFQGTGAADDSGLPNDRFFAVRPEGSVSTLKIQRTERGDSAVYLCASSPPGGGAKEQFFGPGTRLTVL.

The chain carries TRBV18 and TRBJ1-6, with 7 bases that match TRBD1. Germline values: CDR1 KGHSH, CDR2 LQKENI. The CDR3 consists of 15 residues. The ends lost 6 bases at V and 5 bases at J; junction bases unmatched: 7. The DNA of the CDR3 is TGTGCCAGCTCCGAATCAACAGGGGATAATTCACCCCTCCACTTT. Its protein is CASSESTGDNSPLHF. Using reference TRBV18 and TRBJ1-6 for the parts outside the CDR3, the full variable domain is NAGVMQNPRHLVRRRGQEARLRCSPMKGHSHVYWYRQLPEEGLKFMVYLQKENIIDESGMPKERFSAEFPKEGPSILRIQQVVRGDSAAYFCASSESTGDNSPLHFGNGTRLTVT.

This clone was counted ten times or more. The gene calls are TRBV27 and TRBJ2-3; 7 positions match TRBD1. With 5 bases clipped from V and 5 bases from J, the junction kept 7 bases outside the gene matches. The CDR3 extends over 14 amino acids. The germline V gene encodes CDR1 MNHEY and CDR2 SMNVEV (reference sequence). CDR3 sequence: CASSLDRAEDTQYF. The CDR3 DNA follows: TGTGCCAGCAGTCTCGACAGGGCGGAAGATACGCAGTATTTT.